This section outlines one T cell receptor (beta chain) sequence together with its context. Its antigen is unknown. TCRdb itself ran the 5' RACE reads through MiXCR, one entry per CDR3 protein. The sample includes about 140,000 distinct CDR3 sequences, about 7% seen only once; the top ten take 9.5% to 15%. This specimen comes from a study of CD8 T cells in ankylosing spondylitis. CDR1 and CDR2 (germline): MNHNS, SASEGT. This CDR3 region has 14 residues. V lost 5 bases and J lost 4, with 13 bases in between. Whole-study findings and limits: In ankylosing spondylitis patients, matched synovial fluid reportedly showed significant enrichment of disease-linked clones.

This chain links TRBV6-1 with TRBJ2-3, with TRBD2 as a possible D gene (6 bases). The source is a female donor with ankylosing spondylitis or in good health (not recorded which). Sample: blood, either unsorted or a sorted T cell fraction (not recorded which). The CDR3 region has the DNA TGTGCCAGCAGTCAACCCGGGGGTTCAGATACGCAGTATTTT. As protein: CASSQPGGSDTQYF.